What follows are 19 T cell receptor beta chains derived from one specimen sequenced in a study of blood T cell repertoires in COVID-19. TCRdb's copy holds only in-frame clones and misses some; the assay was immunoSEQ multiplex PCR. The top ten clones hold around 7.8% of a sample with roughly 140,000 clones, around 80% of them seen once. Sequenced: PBMCs or T cells enriched from blood (not recorded which). The receptors were sampled from a man over 45 who had recovered from COVID-19.

V gene TRBV12-3 or TRBV12-4 combines with J gene TRBJ2-5; D is ambiguous. V was pared by 6 bases and J by 5 bases, with 7 bases between. CDR3 size: 11 residues. This chain's CDR3 is CASRNTETQYF. In nucleotides, the CDR3 is TGTGCCAGCAGGAACACGGAGACCCAGTACTTC.

The J gene is TRBJ2-5, the V gene TRBV2, with 7 bases identical to TRBD1. Germline CDR1 and CDR2: SNHLY and FYNNEI. The CDR3 is 15 residues long. V trimming: 5 bases; J trimming: 3 bases; junction bases outside the gene matches: 9. The CDR3 loop is CASSRPGQQKETQYF. The DNA of the CDR3 is TGTGCCAGCAGTCGACCGGGACAGCAAAAAGAGACCCAGTACTTC.

The chain recombines TRBV7-8 with TRBJ2-7; possible D gene TRBD2, 6 bases. Germline V gene lookup returns CDR1 SGHVS and CDR2 FQNEAQ. Trimming cost V 5 bases and J 3 bases, with 11 bases left between them. This CDR3 spans 13 amino acids. The CDR3 sequence: CASSGGTLYEQYF. The CDR3 region has the DNA TGTGCCAGCAGCGGCGGGACTCTCTACGAGCAGTACTTC.

The chain has TRBV30 and TRBJ1-2; no firm D call. V lost 1 base to trimming and J lost 8 bases, with 8 bases between them. The length of the CDR3 is 11 residues. The germline gives CDR1 GTSNPN, CDR2 SVGIG (reference sequence). The CDR3 coding sequence is TGTGCCTGGAGTGGGCGCGGGGGCTACACCTTC. Protein: CAWSGRGGYTF.

The V and J genes are TRBV5-1 and TRBJ1-1; possible D gene TRBD1, 6 bases. The CDR3 contains 15 residues. Trimming shortened V by 2 bases and J by 1 base, and 12 bases separated the two germline ends. Germline V gene data show CDR1 as SGHRS and CDR2 as YFSETQ. For the CDR3, the DNA is TGCGCCAGCAGCTTAGGGCGGGGGCGGAACACTGAAGCTTTCTTT. Translated: CASSLGRGRNTEAFF.

This chain links TRBV24-1 with TRBJ2-1, with 9 bases lining up with TRBD1. Germline CDR1 KGHDR, CDR2 SFDVKD. The junction had 3 bases not matched to a gene; V was cut back by 3 bases and J by 4 bases. The CDR3 contains 15 residues. This CDR3 is CATSDPGTGYNEQFF. The CDR3 DNA is TGTGCCACCAGTGATCCCGGGACAGGGTACAATGAGCAGTTCTTC.

This clone was observed once. CDR3 bases: TGTGCCAGCAGCTTAATCGTGCGACAGGGGTATCAGCCCCAGCATTTT. This codes for CASSLIVRQGYQPQHF. The genes are TRBV7-9 and TRBJ1-5; 8 bases map to TRBD1. This CDR3 is built from 16 residues. Germline assignment: CDR1 SEHNR and CDR2 FQNEAQ (reference sequence). The junction had 8 bases not matched to a gene; V was cut back by 2 bases and J by 5 bases.

The V and J genes are TRBV7-2 and TRBJ2-5, with 9 bases that match TRBD1. The junction had 17 bases not matched to a gene; V was cut back by 9 bases and J by 6 bases. Germline CDR1 reads SGHTA; CDR2 reads FQGNSA. The length of the CDR3 is 16 residues. The CDR3: CARTPQGTGTRKTQYF. The CDR3 nucleotides read TGTGCCAGGACCCCCCAAGGGACAGGGACGCGCAAGACCCAGTACTTC.

The chain carries TRBV7-9 and TRBJ1-1, with TRBD1 matching 7 bases. J was trimmed by 4 bases and V by 1 base; bases with no gene match: 3. Germline values: CDR1 SEHNR, CDR2 FQNEAQ (reference sequence). The CDR3 totals 14 residues. This CDR3 reads CASSLVDRSTEAFF. CDR3 nucleotide sequence: TGTGCCAGCAGCTTAGTGGACAGGAGCACTGAAGCTTTCTTT.

The chain has TRBV5-1 and TRBJ1-1; D is undetermined. CDR1 SGHRS and CDR2 YFSETQ come from the germline V gene. The CDR3 contains 14 residues. Between the trimmed V and J ends, which lost 0 bases and 0 bases, there was a span of 6 bases. The CDR3 here is CASSLGELNTEAFF. The CDR3 nucleotides read TGCGCCAGCAGCTTGGGAGAGCTGAACACTGAAGCTTTCTTT.

The chain carries TRBV9 and TRBJ1-1; perhaps TRBD1 as D (6 bases). The length of the CDR3 is 12 residues. V lost 0 bases, J lost 6 bases, and 6 bases lay in between. Germline lookup yields CDR1 SGDLS and CDR2 YYNGEE. CDR3 in amino acids: CASSVGQAEAFF. CDR3 coding DNA: TGTGCCAGCAGCGTAGGACAGGCTGAAGCTTTCTTT.

The gene calls are TRBV15 and TRBJ2-5; 8 nucleotides agree with TRBD1. The ends lost 3 bases at V and 2 bases at J; junction bases unmatched: 2. The CDR3 covers 14 residues. The germline gives CDR1 LNHNV, CDR2 YYDKDF (reference sequence). CDR3 residues: CATSSRDRQETQYF. For the CDR3, the DNA is TGTGCCACCAGCAGCCGGGACAGGCAAGAGACCCAGTACTTC.

The rearrangement links TRBV6-5 to TRBJ2-2; TRBD1 matches 9 bases. Unmatched junction bases numbered 5, after V lost 2 bases and J lost 7 bases. Germline lookup yields CDR1 MNHEY and CDR2 SVGAGI. The CDR3 totals 15 residues. The CDR3 DNA reads TGTGCCAGCAGTTACCGACAGGGGGAGATCGGGGAGCTGTTTTTT. It encodes CASSYRQGEIGELFF.

The CDR3 DNA follows: TGTGCCAGCAGCTTAGGTCAGGGCCGAGCTTTCTTT. This gives the protein CASSLGQGRAFF. The rearrangement joins TRBV7-3 to TRBJ1-1, with a tentative D call TRBD1 (5 bases). In germline, CDR1 is SGHTA, CDR2 FQGTGA. This CDR3 region has 12 residues. V lost 2 bases and J lost 10, with 11 bases in between.

This rearrangement joins TRBV7-9 to TRBJ2-7, with TRBD2 matching over 11 bases. CDR1 SEHNR and CDR2 FQNEAQ come from the germline V gene (reference sequence). J lost 0 bases, V lost 5 bases, and 12 bases had no gene match. This CDR3 has 18 amino acids. The CDR3: CASSILWMGLAASYEQYF. The DNA of the CDR3 is TGTGCCAGCAGCATACTTTGGATGGGACTAGCGGCCTCCTACGAGCAGTACTTC.

The chain recombines TRBV5-4 with TRBJ2-3; 9 positions agree with TRBD2. The V gene's germline CDR1 is SGHNT and CDR2 YYREEE (reference sequence). Germline trimming cut 1 base from V and 1 base from J; bases unmatched to any gene: 16. The CDR3 sequence is 20 residues long. The CDR3 here is CASSLSVIRWAGGRTDTQYF. For the CDR3, the DNA is TGTGCCAGCAGCTTGTCTGTAATCCGGTGGGCGGGGGGGCGCACAGATACGCAGTATTTT.

The CDR3 loop reads CASSVQGASGELFF. The CDR3 DNA sequence: TGTGCCAGCAGCGTACAGGGGGCGTCCGGGGAGCTGTTTTTT. This chain connects TRBV9 to TRBJ2-2, with 8 bases identical to TRBD1. The CDR3 spans 14 residues. Unmatched junction bases numbered 2, after V lost 1 base and J lost 6 bases. The germline gives CDR1 SGDLS, CDR2 YYNGEE.

This chain connects TRBV18 to TRBJ1-2; D call uncertain. The CDR3 is 15 residues long. The ends were cut back, 4 bases at V and 0 bases at J, with 12 bases in the middle. Per germline, CDR1 KGHSH and CDR2 LQKENI. The CDR3 region has the DNA TGTGCCAGCTCACTCGGGATTCTCACTAACTATGGCTACACCTTC. This gives the protein CASSLGILTNYGYTF. The variable domain in full, with the rest retrieved from reference TRBV18 and TRBJ1-2, is NAGVMQNPRHLVRRRGQEARLRCSPMKGHSHVYWYRQLPEEGLKFMVYLQKENIIDESGMPKERFSAEFPKEGPSILRIQQVVRGDSAAYFCASSLGILTNYGYTFGSGTRLTVV.

This sequence joins TRBV7-2 and TRBJ2-3; the match to TRBD2 covers 8 bases. In germline, CDR1 is SGHTA, CDR2 FQGNSA. The V and J ends lost 5 bases and 2 bases, in that order; junction bases with no gene match: 9. This CDR3 region has 16 residues. CDR3 residues: CASSGVRGALTDTQYF. DNA for the CDR3: TGTGCCAGCAGCGGGGTGCGGGGGGCGCTCACAGATACGCAGTATTTT.